This T cell receptor (beta chain) was documented in a study of blood T cells in healthy people across ages. General study points: Per million T cells, the diversity of TCR beta decreased roughly linearly as age advanced.

Samples each yielded at least 5 micrograms of total RNA. Trimming took 3 bases from V and 10 from J, leaving 6 bases between them. The CDR3 covers 9 residues. The germline CDR1 and CDR2 sequences are SQVTM and ANQGSEA. Through a sample-barcoded 5' primer and a J-beta primer mix, a second PCR was run for roughly 7 to 12 cycles. Every single cDNA molecule received a tag from a template-switch adaptor with 12 random nucleotides. From the 5' RACE reads, TCRdb called clonotypes with MiXCR, one entry per CDR3 protein. Of roughly 1.4 million distinct CDR3 sequences listed, approximately 59% are singletons. For this clonotype: The target antigen is unknown.

The sample consisted of blood. The V call is TRBV29-1, the J call TRBJ1-2; no clear D gene. This receptor was identified in a man younger than 35 in good health. CDR3 nucleotide sequence: TGCAGCGTTGAGACCGACTACACCTTC. Its protein product is CSVETDYTF.